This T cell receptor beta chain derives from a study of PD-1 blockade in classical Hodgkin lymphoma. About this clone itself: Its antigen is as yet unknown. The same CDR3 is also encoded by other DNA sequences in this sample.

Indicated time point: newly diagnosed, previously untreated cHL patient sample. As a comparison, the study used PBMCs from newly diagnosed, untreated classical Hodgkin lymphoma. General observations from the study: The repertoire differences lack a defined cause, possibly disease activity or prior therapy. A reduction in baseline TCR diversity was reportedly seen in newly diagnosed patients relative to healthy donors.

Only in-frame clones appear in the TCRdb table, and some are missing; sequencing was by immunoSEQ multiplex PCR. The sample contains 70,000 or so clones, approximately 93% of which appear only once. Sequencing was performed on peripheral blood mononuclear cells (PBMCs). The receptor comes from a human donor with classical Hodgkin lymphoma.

CDR3: CASSLPTGAGQYF. As DNA, the CDR3 is TGTGCCAGCAGCCTGCCGACAGGGGCGGGACAGTATTTT. V is TRBV5-4 and J is TRBJ2-3; TRBD1 matches at 8 bases. The junction had 10 bases not matched to a gene; V was cut back by 4 bases and J by 12 bases. Germline V gene data show CDR1 as SGHNT and CDR2 as YYREEE (reference sequence). This CDR3 region has 13 residues.